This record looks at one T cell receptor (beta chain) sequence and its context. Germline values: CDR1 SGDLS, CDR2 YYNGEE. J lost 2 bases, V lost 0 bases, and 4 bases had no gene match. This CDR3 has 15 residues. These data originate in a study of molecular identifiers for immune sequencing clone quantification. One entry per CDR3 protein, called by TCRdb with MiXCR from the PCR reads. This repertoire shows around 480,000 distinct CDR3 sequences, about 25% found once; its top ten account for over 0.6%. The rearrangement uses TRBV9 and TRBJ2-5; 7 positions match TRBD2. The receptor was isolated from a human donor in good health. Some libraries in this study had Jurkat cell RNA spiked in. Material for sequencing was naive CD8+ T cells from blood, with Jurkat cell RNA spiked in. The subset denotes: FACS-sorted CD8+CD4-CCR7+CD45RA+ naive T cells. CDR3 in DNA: TGTGCCAGCAGCGTAGCGGGGGGTTGGCAAGAGACCCAGTACTTC. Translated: CASSVAGGWQETQYF. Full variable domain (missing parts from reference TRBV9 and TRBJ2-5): DSGVTQTPKHLITATGQRVTLRCSPRSGDLSVYWYQQSLDQGLQFLIQYYNGEERAKGNILERFSAQQFPDLHSELNLSSLELGDSALYFCASSVAGGWQETQYFGPGTRLLVL.